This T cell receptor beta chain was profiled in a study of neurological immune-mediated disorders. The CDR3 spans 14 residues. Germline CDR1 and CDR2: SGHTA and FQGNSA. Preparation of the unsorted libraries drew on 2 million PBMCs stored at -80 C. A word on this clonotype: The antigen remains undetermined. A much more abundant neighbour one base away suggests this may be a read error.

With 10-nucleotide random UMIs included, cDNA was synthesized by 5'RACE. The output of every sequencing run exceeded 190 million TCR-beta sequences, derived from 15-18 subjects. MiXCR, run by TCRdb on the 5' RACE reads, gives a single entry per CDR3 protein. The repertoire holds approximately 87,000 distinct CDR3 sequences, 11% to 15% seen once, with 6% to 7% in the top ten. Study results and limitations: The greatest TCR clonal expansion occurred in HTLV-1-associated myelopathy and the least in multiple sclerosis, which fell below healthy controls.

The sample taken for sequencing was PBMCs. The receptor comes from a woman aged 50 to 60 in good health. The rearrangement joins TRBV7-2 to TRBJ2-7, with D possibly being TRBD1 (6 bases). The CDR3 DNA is TGTGCCAACAGCCAGTCAACAGGGAACTACGAGCAGTACTTC. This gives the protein CANSQSTGNYEQYF. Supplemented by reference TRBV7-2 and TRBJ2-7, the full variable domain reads GAGVSQSPSNKVTEKGKDVELRCDPISGHTALYWYRQSLGQGLEFLIYFQGNSAPDKSGLPSDRFSAERTGGSVSTLTIQRTQQEDSAVYLCANSQSTGNYEQYFGPGTRLTVT.